Below are 8 T cell receptor beta chains sequenced from a single sample in a study of blood T cell repertoires in COVID-19. Here immunoSEQ multiplex PCR was the method, and the copy in TCRdb shows in-frame clones only, minus some. The sample has about 270,000 clones; around 92% are singletons. The sequencing sample was made of PBMCs or T cells enriched from blood (not recorded which). These receptors all come from a woman aged 55-69 years who had recovered from COVID-19.

The chain recombines TRBV7-6 with TRBJ1-4; weak D call: TRBD1 (5 bases). The V and J ends lost 5 bases and 3 bases respectively, with 13 bases between them. CDR3 size: 15 residues. The germline V gene has CDR1 SGHVS and CDR2 FNYEAQ. The CDR3 region has the DNA TGTGCCAGCAGCCCGCTGGGGCCGGCTAATGAAAAACTGTTTTTT. This gives the protein CASSPLGPANEKLFF.

The chain recombines TRBV3-1 (or the pseudogene TRBV3-2) with TRBJ1-1; D is perhaps TRBD1 (5 bases). Between the trimmed V and J ends, which lost 3 bases and 7 bases, there was a span of 9 bases. The CDR3 spans 12 residues. Germline V gene lookup returns CDR1 LGHDT and CDR2 YNNKEL (reference sequence). Written as DNA, the CDR3 is TGTGCCAGCAGCCACCCGGGGGATGAAGCTTTCTTT. Its protein product is CASSHPGDEAFF.

The chain uses TRBV12-5 and TRBJ2-5, with TRBD2 matching over 7 bases. Germline V gene sequence: CDR1 LGHNT, CDR2 FRNRAP. Germline trimming cut 7 bases from V and 1 base from J; bases unmatched to any gene: 3. This CDR3 is 13 amino acids long. This CDR3 reads CASDRTSQETQYF. Written as DNA, the CDR3 is TGTGCTAGTGATAGGACTAGCCAAGAGACCCAGTACTTC.

The CDR3 loop reads CASSQSKGNFGTQYF. In DNA, the CDR3 is TGTGCCAGCAGCCAATCCAAGGGGAATTTCGGGACCCAGTACTTC. This chain joins TRBV5-8 and TRBJ2-5; TRBD1 is a possible D gene (5 bases). V was clipped by 4 bases and J by 7 bases, with 20 bases between them. The V gene's germline CDR1 is SGHTS and CDR2 YDEGEE. The CDR3 runs to 15 residues.

V usage is TRBV5-6 and J usage is TRBJ1-1, with unresolved D. CDR3 length equals 15 residues. CDR1 and CDR2 (germline): SGHDT, YYEEEE. The germline V and J ends were trimmed by 4 bases and 0 bases, with 13 bases remaining between them. As DNA, the CDR3 is TGTGCCAGCAGCCCAACGGTAACGATGAACACTGAAGCTTTCTTT. It yields the protein CASSPTVTMNTEAFF. Supplemented by reference TRBV5-6 and TRBJ1-1, the full variable domain reads DAGVTQSPTHLIKTRGQQVTLRCSPKSGHDTVSWYQQALGQGPQFIFQYYEEEERQRGNFPDRFSGHQFPNYSSELNVNALLLGDSALYLCASSPTVTMNTEAFFGQGTRLTVV.

The rearrangement links TRBV19 to TRBJ1-6; no clear D gene. The CDR3 loop spans 15 amino acids. Trimming took off 3 bases at V and 7 bases at J, with 13 bases between the two ends. The germline CDR1 and CDR2 sequences are LNHDA and SQIVND (reference sequence). DNA of the CDR3: TGTGCCAGTAGTATTGAGGAACTTCGGAATTCACCCCTCCACTTT. Its protein product is CASSIEELRNSPLHF. The complete variable domain, with remaining parts taken from reference TRBV19 and TRBJ1-6, reads DGGITQSPKYLFRKEGQNVTLSCEQNLNHDAMYWYRQDPGQGLRLIYYSQIVNDFQKGDIAEGYSVSREKKESFPLTVTSAQKNPTAFYLCASSIEELRNSPLHFGNGTRLTVT.

The chain has TRBV19 and TRBJ2-5; 8 bases match TRBD2. The CDR3 contains 15 residues. With 6 bases clipped from V and 5 bases from J, the junction kept 11 bases outside the gene matches. Germline V gives CDR1 LNHDA, CDR2 SQIVND (reference sequence). The CDR3 region has the DNA TGTGCCAGTAGCGGGGGGGCATTTAGAGGGGAGACCCAGTACTTC. It translates to CASSGGAFRGETQYF.

This chain joins TRBV19 and TRBJ2-3; TRBD2 matches 11 bases. CDR1 is LNHDA and CDR2 is SQIVND in the germline V gene (reference sequence). V shed 5 bases and J 4 bases; nucleotides not matched to a gene: 8. The CDR3 is 16 residues long. CDR3: CASSPLLAGVPDTQYF. DNA of the CDR3: TGTGCCAGTAGTCCCCTACTAGCGGGAGTCCCAGATACGCAGTATTTT. Variable domain in full (rest from reference TRBV19 and TRBJ2-3): DGGITQSPKYLFRKEGQNVTLSCEQNLNHDAMYWYRQDPGQGLRLIYYSQIVNDFQKGDIAEGYSVSREKKESFPLTVTSAQKNPTAFYLCASSPLLAGVPDTQYFGPGTRLTVL.